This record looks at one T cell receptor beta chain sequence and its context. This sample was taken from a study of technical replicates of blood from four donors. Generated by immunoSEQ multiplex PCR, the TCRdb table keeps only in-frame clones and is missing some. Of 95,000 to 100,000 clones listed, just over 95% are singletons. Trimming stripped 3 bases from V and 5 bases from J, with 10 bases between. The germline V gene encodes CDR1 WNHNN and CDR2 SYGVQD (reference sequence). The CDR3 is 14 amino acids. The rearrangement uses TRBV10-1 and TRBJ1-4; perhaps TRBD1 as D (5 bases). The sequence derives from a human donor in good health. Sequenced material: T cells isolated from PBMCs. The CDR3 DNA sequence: TGCGCCAGCAGTGAAGGGGCCCAAAATGAAAAACTGTTTTTT. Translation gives CASSEGAQNEKLFF.